The present T cell receptor beta chain was sequenced within a study of blood T cell repertoires in COVID-19. Across the study: The United States, Italy and Spain provided the acute and convalescent COVID-19 samples.

Residents of over 20 US areas, aged roughly 18 to 89 years, made up the participants. The CDR3 sequence is 14 residues long. Trimming pared 2 bases from V and 3 bases from J, leaving 11 bases between. CDR1 is SGHRS, CDR2 YFSETQ, per germline. The table came from immunoSEQ multiplex PCR; TCRdb's copy has only in-frame clones and leaves some out. The sample lists around 300,000 clones, 70% to 90% occurring once. Sequenced sample: PBMCs or T cells enriched from blood (not recorded which). The TCR comes from a woman in her sixties or seventies in a cohort exposed to, infected with or recovered from COVID-19 (not recorded which). This sequence joins TRBV5-1 and TRBJ1-1; D is possibly TRBD1 (6 bases). The CDR3 loop is CASSFNRAYTEAFF. The CDR3 nucleotides read TGCGCCAGCAGCTTTAACAGGGCCTACACTGAAGCTTTCTTT.